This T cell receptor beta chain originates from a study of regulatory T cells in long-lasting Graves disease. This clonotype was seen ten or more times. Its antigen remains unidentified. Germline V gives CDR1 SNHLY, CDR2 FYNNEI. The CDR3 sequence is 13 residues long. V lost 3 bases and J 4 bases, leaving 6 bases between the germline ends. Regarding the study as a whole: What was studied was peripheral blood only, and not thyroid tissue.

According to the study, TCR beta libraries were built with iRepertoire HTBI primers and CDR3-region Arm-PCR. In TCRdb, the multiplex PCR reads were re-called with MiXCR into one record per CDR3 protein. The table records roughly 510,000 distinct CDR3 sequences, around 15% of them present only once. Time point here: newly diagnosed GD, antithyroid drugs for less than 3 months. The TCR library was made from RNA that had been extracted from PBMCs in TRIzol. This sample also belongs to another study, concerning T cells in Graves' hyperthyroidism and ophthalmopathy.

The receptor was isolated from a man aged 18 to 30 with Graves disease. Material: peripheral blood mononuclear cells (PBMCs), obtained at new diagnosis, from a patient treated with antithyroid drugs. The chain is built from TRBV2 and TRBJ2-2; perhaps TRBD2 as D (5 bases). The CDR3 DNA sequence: TGTGCCAGCAGTGAGAGCGGCACCGGGGAGCTGTTTTTT. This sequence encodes CASSESGTGELFF.